The 32 T cell receptor beta chains given below trace back to one sample, sequenced in a study of tumor and adjacent non-tumor tissue in lung cancer. TCRbeta libraries were built with three rounds of nested PCR, modified from ARM-PCR. TCRdb fed the multiplex PCR reads into MiXCR, producing one record per CDR3 protein. The sample consists of 78,000 or so distinct CDR3 sequences, 80% of them appearing once. No cell sorting was done before RNA was extracted from the tissue. The sample comprised lung tumor tissue. The source of these receptors is a woman aged 50 to 60 with non-small cell lung cancer.

A remark on this clonotype: The CDR3 does not close with the conserved phenylalanine or tryptophan, likely indicating a read error. J is TRBJ2-1 and V is TRBV6-6; 11 nucleotides align to TRBD2. The CDR3 totals 15 residues. Germline-derived CDR1 and CDR2 are MNHNY and SVGAGI (reference sequence). J lost 5 bases, V lost 2 bases, and 2 bases had no gene match. The CDR3 coding sequence is TGTGCCAGCAGTTACACTAGCGGGAGTGACAATGAGCAGTTCTCA. Translation: CASSYTSGSDNEQFS.

V gene TRBV7-2 combines with J gene TRBJ2-5; TRBD2 matches at 7 bases. CDR1 is SGHTA, CDR2 FQGNSA, per germline. The CDR3 length is 18 residues. J gave up 2 bases and V 5 bases, and 17 bases lay outside the gene matches. This CDR3 reads CASSPAGLTGEQQETQYF. The CDR3 DNA reads TGTGCCAGCAGCCCAGCGGGACTAACGGGAGAGCAACAAGAGACCCAGTACTTC.

Note on this clonotype: Relative to the germline gene, one junction end is altered; a read error may explain this. The chain uses TRBV12-3 or TRBV12-4 and TRBJ2-4; D may match TRBD1 or TRBD2 (7 bases each). CDR3 length: 16 residues. The CDR3 nucleotides are TGTGCCATCAGTTTAGCAGGGGGAGGGGAGGCGAAGATTCAGTACTTC. It codes for CAISLAGGGEAKIQYF.

The rearrangement joins TRBV29-1 to TRBJ2-7; 8 bases are a match to TRBD2. Germline V CDR1 and CDR2: SQVTM, ANQGSEA. This CDR3 is 15 amino acids long. With 4 bases clipped from V and 2 bases from J, the junction kept 10 bases outside the gene matches. CDR3 amino acids: CSVANAWTSPYEQYF. The CDR3, as DNA: TGCAGCGTTGCTAACGCCTGGACTAGCCCCTACGAGCAGTACTTC.

For this clonotype: The junction departs from the called germline gene at one end, perhaps through a read error. The V call is TRBV29-1, the J call TRBJ2-1; a possible D gene is TRBD1 (6 bases). The CDR3 spans 12 residues. The V gene's germline CDR1 is SQVTM and CDR2 ANQGSEA. The CDR3 sequence: CSVLGQNNEQFF. For the CDR3, the DNA is TGCAGCGTCCTAGGACAGAACAATGAACAGTTCTTC.

Concerning this clonotype itself: The junction shows a germline mismatch at one end, possibly a read error. The chain has TRBV6-2 or TRBV6-3 and TRBJ1-3; D call uncertain. CDR3 length: 14 amino acids. Germline-derived CDR1 and CDR2 are MNHEY and SVGEGT. As DNA, the CDR3 is TGTGACAGCAGATCCGGGAGCTCTAGAAACACCATATATTTT. It specifies CDSRSGSSRNTIYF.

Comments on this clonotype: Its ends do not fully match the called genes, so a read error is possible. This chain joins TRBV11-2 and TRBJ2-7, with a tentative D call TRBD2 (5 bases). This CDR3 comprises 14 residues. The germline gives CDR1 SGHAT, CDR2 FQNNGV. Written as DNA, the CDR3 is TGTGCCAGCAGCATCGACGGAGGATTCTACGAGCATTACTTC. This encodes CASSIDGGFYEHYF.

This clonotype occurred once. The V call is TRBV6-2 or TRBV6-3, the J call TRBJ2-5; perhaps TRBD2 as D (5 bases). This CDR3 region has 15 residues. Germline V gene lookup returns CDR1 MNHEY and CDR2 SVGEGT. The V and J ends lost 2 bases and 1 base respectively, with 11 bases between them. DNA of the CDR3: TGTGCCAGCAGTTACGGTACTGGGAGCCAAGAGACCCAGTACTTC. Protein product: CASSYGTGSQETQYF.

Points on this clonotype: Compared with germline, one end of the junction differs, possibly owing to a read error. The rearrangement uses TRBV6-1 and TRBJ1-6; 9 bases align to TRBD1. The CDR3 has 15 residues. Germline V gene lookup returns CDR1 MNHNS and CDR2 SASEGT. The CDR3 reads CASSEQGANNSLLHF. CDR3 sequence (DNA): TGTGCTAGTAGTGAACAGGGGGCGAATAATTCACTCCTCCACTTT.

The count of this clonotype is one. An end of the junction differs from the germline gene, which may be a read error. This chain links TRBV20-1 with TRBJ2-1; D gene unclear. This CDR3 contains 14 residues. The germline CDR1 and CDR2 sequences are DFQATT and SNEGSKA (reference sequence). The CDR3 nucleotides read TGCAGTGCTAATCCTAGTTGGGCCTACAATGAGCAATTGTTC. This codes for CSANPSWAYNEQLF.

In regard to this clonotype: In this CDR3 the conserved last residue, phenylalanine or tryptophan, is missing, so a read error is likely. The chain uses TRBV20-1 and TRBJ2-7, with D hard to call. The CDR3 loop spans 13 amino acids. The germline V and J ends were trimmed by 2 bases and 6 bases, with 14 bases remaining between them. The V gene's germline CDR1 is DFQATT and CDR2 SNEGSKA (reference sequence). For the CDR3, the DNA is TGCAGTGCTAGAAATGCGGTCTACCCCGAGCAGTACTTA. This translates into CSARNAVYPEQYL.

Remarks on this clonotype: One end of the junction varies from germline; a read error may be responsible. The chain joins TRBV20-1 to TRBJ2-7; D is perhaps TRBD1 or TRBD2 (6 bases each). Germline-derived CDR1 and CDR2 are DFQATT and SNEGSKA (reference sequence). CDR3 length equals 14 residues. In DNA form, the CDR3 reads TGCCGTGCTAGACCAATGGAGAGGGGGGACGAGCAGTACTTC. It encodes CRARPMERGDEQYF.

A single count supports this clonotype. The chain combines TRBV30 with TRBJ1-2; 9 bases agree with TRBD1. The CDR3 has 15 amino acids. Germline V gene data show CDR1 as GTSNPN and CDR2 as SVGIG (reference sequence). The CDR3 here is CVCSPSGTGMRGYTF. DNA of the CDR3: TGTGTCTGTAGTCCTTCCGGGACAGGGATGAGGGGCTACACCTTC.

This clonotype came up once. A junction boundary mismatches the germline segment, possibly from a read error. The genes are TRBV28 and TRBJ2-1; 7 bases are a match to TRBD1. Looked up from germline, CDR1 is MDHEN and CDR2 is SYDVKM. This CDR3 spans 14 amino acids. Here the CDR3 reads CASSLGTDYNEQFF. For the CDR3, the DNA is TGTGCCAGCAGTCTAGGGACAGATTACAACGAGCAGTTCTTC. Full variable domain (remainder filled in from reference TRBV28 and TRBJ2-1): DVKVTQSSRYLVKRTGEKVFLECVQDMDHENMFWYRQDPGLGLRLIYFSYDVKMKEKGDIPEGYSVSREKKERFSLILESASTNQTSMYLCASSLGTDYNEQFFGPGTRLTVL.

The chain recombines TRBV11-2 with TRBJ2-6; weak D call: TRBD1 (6 bases). Germline CDR1 reads SGHAT; CDR2 reads FQNNGV. This CDR3 spans 18 amino acids. V lost 2 bases and J 17 bases, leaving 31 bases between the germline ends. The CDR3, as DNA: TGTGCCAGCAGCTTAACGGACAGTCTGTACTCTGGGGCCAACGTTATGACTTTC. Translating gives CASSLTDSLYSGANVMTF.

The rearrangement joins TRBV5-4 to TRBJ1-1; D not certain. V was clipped by 6 bases and J by 5 bases, with 20 bases between them. Germline V lookup: CDR1 SGHNT, CDR2 YYREEE (reference sequence). The CDR3 loop spans 15 amino acids. CDR3 bases: TGTGCCAGCAACCCCTTAGGGCGGCGAGGTACTGAAGCTTTCTTT. This encodes CASNPLGRRGTEAFF. The full variable domain, in which reference TRBV5-4 and TRBJ1-1 provide the parts outside the CDR3, is ETGVTQSPTHLIKTRGQQVTLRCSSQSGHNTVSWYQQALGQGPQFIFQYYREEENGRGNFPPRFSGLQFPNYSSELNVNALELDDSALYLCASNPLGRRGTEAFFGQGTRLTVV.

The chain has TRBV10-2 and TRBJ2-4; D gene uncertain. The V gene lost 9 bases and the J gene lost 6 bases, with 18 bases spanning the gap. From germline, CDR1 is WSHSY and CDR2 SAAADI. The CDR3 totals 14 residues. The chain's CDR3 is CASINSGLGNIQYF. The CDR3, as DNA: TGCGCCAGTATAAACAGTGGTTTAGGAAACATTCAGTACTTC.

A note on this clonotype: One end of the junction does not line up with germline, which may come from a read error. The chain carries TRBV12-3 or TRBV12-4 and TRBJ2-3, with unresolved D. The CDR3 is made up of 15 amino acids. Here the CDR3 reads CVSSLEILSTDTQYF. The CDR3 region has the DNA TGTGTCAGCAGTTTAGAGATACTAAGCACAGATACACAGTATTTT.

About this clonotype itself: One end of the junction is discordant with germline, which a read error may explain. The V and J genes are TRBV12-5 and TRBJ1-2; D is uncertain. Per the germline V gene, CDR1 is LGHNT and CDR2 is FRNRAP. The CDR3 contains 13 residues. As DNA, the CDR3 is TGTACTAGTGGTCCTGACGGAACTAATGACTACACCTTC. It is translated as CTSGPDGTNDYTF.

Written as DNA, the CDR3 is TGCAGTGTTATGGGGGACAGAGACTACGAGCAGTACTTC. Protein: CSVMGDRDYEQYF. The rearrangement joins TRBV20-1 to TRBJ2-7; 7 positions match TRBD1. Germline V CDR1 and CDR2: DFQATT, SNEGSKA (reference sequence). The ends lost 7 bases at V and 3 bases at J; junction bases unmatched: 9. The CDR3 has 13 amino acids.

This rearrangement joins TRBV20-1 to TRBJ2-3; 7 bases are a match to TRBD1. Germline CDR1 is DFQATT and CDR2 is SNEGSKA (reference sequence). The CDR3 totals 16 residues. Trimming removed 7 bases from V and 14 bases from J; junction bases left unmatched: 27. CDR3 loop: CSGAGPTTGSADTTYF. CDR3 bases: TGCAGTGGCGCCGGCCCTACGACAGGGAGCGCAGATACGACGTATTTT.

As to this clonotype: One end of the junction does not line up with germline, which may come from a read error. The chain uses TRBV4-1 and TRBJ2-5; D is unresolved. The CDR3 totals 16 residues. CDR1 and CDR2 (germline): MGHRA, YSYEKL. The DNA for the CDR3 is TGCGCCAGCAGCCAGGCCAAGAGGAACGGCCAAGAGATCCAGTATTTC. Translating gives CASSQAKRNGQEIQYF.

Regarding this clonotype: The CDR3 end shows no conserved phenylalanine or tryptophan, and so a read error is likely. The rearrangement joins TRBV11-3 to TRBJ2-2, with D hard to call. This CDR3 spans 13 amino acids. In germline, CDR1 is SGHNT, CDR2 YENEEA. CDR3 bases: TGTGCCTGCAGCTTAGGGCAGGCCGGAGAGCTGTTTTAT. Translated: CACSLGQAGELFY.

On this clonotype: The conserved phenylalanine or tryptophan normally closing the CDR3 is absent here, so this likely arose from a read error. The rearrangement uses TRBV20-1 and TRBJ2-3; 8 bases fit TRBD2. The CDR3 spans 16 residues. CDR1 is DFQATT, CDR2 SNEGSKA, per germline (reference sequence). Here the CDR3 DNA reads TGCAATGCCGCGAGGGGGTTCGGGGGGGGCACAGATACGCAGTATTCT. This encodes CNAARGFGGGTDTQYS.

This clonotype showed up just once. The junction differs from germline at one of its ends, possibly a read error. This chain connects TRBV10-3 to TRBJ2-7; maybe TRBD1 (6 bases). Per germline, CDR1 ENHRY and CDR2 SYGVKD. The length of the CDR3 is 15 residues. This CDR3 reads CVISPGTGNSYKQYF. DNA of the CDR3: TGTGTCATCAGTCCCGGAACAGGGAACTCCTACAAGCAGTACTTC.

The rearrangement uses TRBV29-1 and TRBJ2-1; 8 nucleotides match TRBD2. The end of the DNA fits TRBJ2-7 better, so the J call may be wrong. The CDR3 extends over 15 amino acids. Per germline, CDR1 SQVTM and CDR2 ANQGSEA. CDR3 in DNA: TGCAGCGCCCCTACTAGCGGCGTCTCCTACAATGAGCAGTACTTC. Its translation is CSAPTSGVSYNEQYF.

A word on this clonotype: The junction shows a germline mismatch at one end, possibly a read error. The rearrangement uses TRBV6-6 and TRBJ2-7; perhaps TRBD1 as D (7 bases). The CDR3 is 14 amino acids. Germline CDR1 MNHNY, CDR2 SVGAGI (reference sequence). The CDR3 DNA follows: TGTGTCAGCAGTTGCAGCCAGGGGGGCTACGAGCAGTACTTC. This translates into CVSSCSQGGYEQYF.

V is TRBV12-3 or TRBV12-4 and J is TRBJ2-7; no firm D call. This CDR3 has 16 amino acids. Trimming pared 5 bases from V and 2 bases from J, leaving 19 bases between. For the CDR3, the DNA is TGTGCCAGCAGTGCCCAAGAGAGAGACCTACCCTACGAGCAGTACTTC. Translation gives CASSAQERDLPYEQYF.

With regard to this clonotype: At one of its ends the junction is not consistent with the germline gene, which may arise from a read error. This chain joins TRBV12-3 or TRBV12-4 and TRBJ2-1; D is undetermined. The CDR3 totals 14 residues. The CDR3 nucleotides read TGTGCCAGCAGTTCCCCTGGGATGGCCAATGAGCAGTTTTTC. Translation gives CASSSPGMANEQFF.

Turning to this clonotype: The junction departs from germline at one end; a sequencing error may be responsible. The CDR3, as DNA: TGTGCTAGCAGTTTCATGGGTTCCTGCGAGCAGTACTTC. Protein sequence: CASSFMGSCEQYF. V gene TRBV12-3 or TRBV12-4 combines with J gene TRBJ2-7; no reliable D call. This CDR3 has 13 residues.

The chain combines TRBV6-2 or TRBV6-3 with TRBJ1-1; D call uncertain. The CDR3 consists of 15 residues. V lost 5 bases, J lost 7 bases, and 20 bases lay in between. Germline CDR1 is MNHEY and CDR2 is SVGEGT. The CDR3 DNA reads TGTGCCAGCAGTGGTGACATGGGCGGATACAGTGAAGCTTTCTTT. This codes for CASSGDMGGYSEAFF.

The V gene is TRBV6-1, the J gene TRBJ1-1; 9 bases are shared with TRBD1. This CDR3 has 14 residues. CDR1 MNHNS and CDR2 SASEGT come from the germline V gene. The CDR3 region has the DNA TGTGTCAGTAGACCGGGACAGGGAACAATTGAAGCTTTCTTT. Amino acids: CVSRPGQGTIEAFF.